One and the same sample provided the 27 T cell receptor beta chains below, sequenced in a study of regulatory T cells in long-lasting Graves disease (dated by TCRdb to about 2021). Per the publication, the time point label means: newly diagnosed GD, antithyroid drugs for less than 3 months. RNA was extracted from PBMCs in TRIzol for both TCR sequencing and RNA sequencing. Receptor amplification or capture employed multiplex PCR. These reads were obtained on an Illumina HiSeq 4000. TCR beta libraries were built with iRepertoire HTBI primers and Arm-PCR amplification of CDR3 regions. TCRdb passed the public sequencing reads through fastp at Q25 and MiXCR, retaining productive beta sequences. Rows are unified per CDR3 protein, each entry keeping the most common DNA and genes. The sample records about 540,000 distinct CDR3 sequences, about 13% of which are singletons. About 9.1% of the sample is held by the ten biggest clonotypes.

These data also formed part of another study, on T cells in Graves' hyperthyroidism and ophthalmopathy.

Material: peripheral blood mononuclear cells (PBMCs), obtained at new diagnosis, from a patient treated with antithyroid drugs. These receptors all stem from a man aged 30 to 45 with Graves disease. Donor details come from another sample of the same person, matched by shared clones.

This clonotype has ten or more counts. This chain links TRBV28 with TRBJ2-1; 7 positions match TRBD2. V was pared by 3 bases and J by 8 bases, with 10 bases of the junction left unmatched. Germline V lookup: CDR1 MDHEN, CDR2 SYDVKM. The CDR3 has 15 residues. CDR3 DNA sequence: TGTGCCAGCAGTTTTGCGGGGGAAGGGGTCGATGAGCAGTTCTTC. As protein: CASSFAGEGVDEQFF.

This clonotype was found many times. The V gene is TRBV12-3 or TRBV12-4, the J gene TRBJ2-2; 8 nucleotides match TRBD1. J lost 4 bases, V lost 8 bases, and 3 bases had no gene match. The CDR3 extends over 13 amino acids. The CDR3 DNA sequence: TGTGCCAGCCGACAGGGGCCCACCGGGGAGCTGTTTTTT. It codes for CASRQGPTGELFF.

This clonotype was recorded at least ten times. J is TRBJ2-1 and V is TRBV28; 11 nucleotides agree with TRBD2. Germline loops: CDR1 MDHEN, CDR2 SYDVKM. V lost 8 bases and J lost 8; bases outside the gene matches: 14. This CDR3 region has 16 residues. CDR3: CASLSILTSGTDEQFF. The CDR3 DNA follows: TGTGCCAGCCTGTCTATTTTGACTAGCGGGACGGATGAGCAGTTCTTC.

V is TRBV25-1 and J is TRBJ1-2, with D unclear. Deletions cut 3 bases from V and 7 bases from J, with 9 bases between. The germline V gene encodes CDR1 MGHDK and CDR2 SYGVNS. The length of the CDR3 is 12 residues. This CDR3 reads CASSDRPSGYTF. Written as DNA, the CDR3 is TGTGCCAGCAGTGATAGACCTAGTGGCTACACCTTC.

In the case of this clonotype: A read error likely explains this, since a far larger clone differs by one base. The chain couples TRBV27 to TRBJ2-3, with D perhaps TRBD1 or TRBD2 (5 bases each). The CDR3 sequence is 16 residues long. Germline V lookup: CDR1 MNHEY, CDR2 SMNVEV (reference sequence). Trimming removed 6 bases from V and 0 bases from J, with 16 bases in between. The CDR3 DNA sequence: TGTGCCAGCAGGCAAGTGGCAGGGAGAAGCACAGATACGCAGTATTTT. This gives the protein CASRQVAGRSTDTQYF.

This clonotype was observed a handful of times. J is TRBJ2-2 and V is TRBV19; D gene ambiguous. V shed 6 bases and J shed 5 bases, with 7 bases lying between them. Germline V lookup: CDR1 LNHDA, CDR2 SQIVND (reference sequence). The CDR3 is made up of 12 amino acids. In DNA form, the CDR3 reads TGTGCCAGTAGCACAAGAACCGGGGAGCTGTTTTTT. The encoded protein is CASSTRTGELFF.

This clonotype has more than one count but fewer than ten. This sequence joins TRBV6-1 and TRBJ1-5, with 9 bases matching TRBD1. The junction had 5 bases not matched to a gene; V was cut back by 4 bases and J by 4 bases. The CDR3 has 15 amino acids. Germline V gene data show CDR1 as MNHNS and CDR2 as SASEGT. The CDR3 region is CASSAGQGMNQPQHF. CDR3 sequence (DNA): TGTGCCAGCAGTGCCGGACAGGGGATGAATCAGCCCCAGCATTTT.

The chain links TRBV5-1 to TRBJ1-1; tentative D call: TRBD1 (5 bases). This CDR3 region has 15 residues. The V gene's germline CDR1 is SGHRS and CDR2 YFSETQ. Trimming took off 4 bases at V and 4 bases at J, with 17 bases between the two ends. For the CDR3, the DNA is TGCGCCAGCAGCAGGGAAACGGGCGGGGGCACTGAAGCTTTCTTT. Amino acids: CASSRETGGGTEAFF. Complete variable domain (other parts from reference TRBV5-1 and TRBJ1-1): KAGVTQTPRYLIKTRGQQVTLSCSPISGHRSVSWYQQTPGQGLQFLFEYFSETQRNKGNFPGRFSGRQFSNSRSEMNVSTLELGDSALYLCASSRETGGGTEAFFGQGTRLTVV.

Many counts were recorded for this clonotype. V is TRBV25-1 and J is TRBJ1-6; no definite D call. The V and J ends lost 3 bases and 9 bases respectively, with 12 bases between them. The germline V gene has CDR1 MGHDK and CDR2 SYGVNS. The CDR3 runs to 14 residues. The CDR3 reads CASSDSRSPSPLHF. The CDR3 DNA follows: TGTGCCAGCAGTGATTCCAGGTCCCCTTCACCCCTCCACTTT.

The genes are TRBV4-1 and TRBJ1-5, with D possibly TRBD1 on 5 matching bases. Germline values: CDR1 MGHRA, CDR2 YSYEKL. The CDR3 is made up of 15 amino acids. V dropped 5 bases and J dropped 6 bases, with 17 bases sitting between them. CDR3 sequence reads: CASSSTDTGGQPQHF. Written as DNA, the CDR3 is TGCGCCAGCAGCTCGACGGACACGGGGGGTCAGCCCCAGCATTTT.

This clonotype appeared many times. As DNA, the CDR3 is TGTGCCAGCAGTGGTACGCTTCTCGAGACCCAGTACTTC. This sequence encodes CASSGTLLETQYF. The V call is TRBV2, the J call TRBJ2-1; D uncertain. The J call may be in error: the DNA end matches TRBJ2-5 better. Per the germline V gene, CDR1 is SNHLY and CDR2 is FYNNEI. This CDR3 region has 13 residues.

The chain uses TRBV11-2 and TRBJ2-3; TRBD2 might be the D (7 bases). This CDR3 is 15 amino acids long. V lost 0 bases to trimming and J lost 4 bases, with 11 bases between them. Per the germline V gene, CDR1 is SGHAT and CDR2 is FQNNGV. In DNA, the CDR3 is TGTGCCAGCAGCTTAGAGGGGGGGCGTGCAGATACGCAGTATTTT. This sequence encodes CASSLEGGRADTQYF.

This clonotype has a count of ten or more. As DNA, the CDR3 is TGCAGCGTTGATGCCAGGGGAAACACTGAAGCTTTCTTT. Translating gives CSVDARGNTEAFF. The chain carries TRBV29-1 and TRBJ1-1; D is perhaps TRBD1 (6 bases). Trimming cost V 3 bases and J 2 bases, with 10 bases left between them. Germline lookup yields CDR1 SQVTM and CDR2 ANQGSEA. This CDR3 contains 13 residues.

This clonotype was detected ten times or more. This chain links TRBV20-1 with TRBJ1-1; 7 nucleotides match TRBD1. CDR1 is DFQATT and CDR2 is SNEGSKA in the germline V gene (reference sequence). With 5 bases clipped from V and 1 base from J, the junction kept 7 bases outside the gene matches. This CDR3 contains 14 residues. The CDR3 protein is CSAEEGQKNTEAFF. CDR3 nucleotide sequence: TGCAGTGCTGAAGAGGGACAGAAGAACACTGAAGCTTTCTTT.

This clonotype was detected only a few times. The chain has TRBV7-9 and TRBJ2-4, with 11 positions matching TRBD2. With V trimmed by 4 bases and J by 1 base, 12 bases remained unmatched. The germline V gene has CDR1 SEHNR and CDR2 FQNEAQ (reference sequence). The CDR3 consists of 19 residues. CDR3 sequence (DNA): TGTGCCAGCAGCTCTAGCGGGAGGCCTAGGGAGAGGGCCAAAAACATTCAGTACTTC. Its protein is CASSSSGRPRERAKNIQYF.

This clonotype was seen at least ten times. The genes are TRBV24-1 and TRBJ1-1; D perhaps matches TRBD1 (5 bases). The CDR3 extends over 15 amino acids. Trimming removed 9 bases at V and 4 bases at J, with 20 bases between. Per germline, CDR1 KGHDR and CDR2 SFDVKD. This CDR3 reads CATRGGFLRGTEAFF. As DNA, the CDR3 is TGTGCCACCCGGGGCGGGTTCCTGCGGGGCACTGAAGCTTTCTTT.

This clonotype was counted at least ten times. The chain uses TRBV20-1 and TRBJ2-1; D is perhaps TRBD2 (5 bases). The CDR3 contains 15 residues. Germline CDR1 is DFQATT and CDR2 is SNEGSKA (reference sequence). The germline V and J ends were trimmed by 1 base and 7 bases, with 17 bases remaining between them. DNA for the CDR3: TGCAGTGCTAGAGCTCGAGGGAGTGCCAGGAATGAGCAGTTCTTC. Encoded protein: CSARARGSARNEQFF.

Many counts were recorded for this clonotype. V usage is TRBV29-1 and J usage is TRBJ2-7; either TRBD1 or TRBD2 may fit D (5 bases each). The CDR3 is made up of 12 amino acids. The V end lost 4 bases, the J end lost 7 bases, and 14 bases lay between the germline ends. The germline gives CDR1 SQVTM, CDR2 ANQGSEA. The CDR3 here is CSVGRDDAEQYF. CDR3 DNA sequence: TGCAGCGTTGGCAGGGACGACGCGGAGCAGTACTTC.

This clonotype has at least ten counts. The chain couples TRBV27 to TRBJ2-7, with 7 bases fitting TRBD1. CDR1 is MNHEY, CDR2 SMNVEV, per germline (reference sequence). This CDR3 has 14 residues. V dropped 6 bases and J dropped 1; count of bases not matched to a gene: 6. The CDR3 sequence: CASSPGTVSYEQYF. The CDR3 nucleotides are TGTGCCAGCAGCCCGGGGACAGTTTCCTACGAGCAGTACTTC.

This clonotype was found many times. The chain uses TRBV7-8 and TRBJ1-2, with 7 bases fitting TRBD1. Per the germline V gene, CDR1 is SGHVS and CDR2 is FQNEAQ. The CDR3 loop spans 14 amino acids. V was pared by 4 bases and J by 2 bases, with 4 bases of the junction left unmatched. The CDR3 reads CASSWDRSNYGYTF. As DNA, the CDR3 is TGTGCCAGCAGCTGGGACAGATCAAACTATGGCTACACCTTC.

This clonotype appeared many times. The V call is TRBV27, the J call TRBJ2-3; TRBD2 matches at 12 bases. This CDR3 has 17 amino acids. V shed 6 bases, J shed 2 bases, and the junction held 9 bases outside the gene matches. Germline V gene sequence: CDR1 MNHEY, CDR2 SMNVEV (reference sequence). The CDR3 loop reads CASSPGLAGGYTDTQYF. In DNA, the CDR3 is TGTGCCAGCAGCCCAGGCCTAGCGGGAGGGTACACAGATACGCAGTATTTT.

In this sample, this clonotype turned up many times. The rearrangement joins TRBV2 to TRBJ2-7, with TRBD1 identical over 7 bases. Germline CDR1 is SNHLY and CDR2 is FYNNEI. Losses at the gene ends were 10 bases for V and 2 bases for J; bases not matched to a gene: 5. This CDR3 is 12 amino acids long. The CDR3 sequence is CATRDRTYEQYF. Here the CDR3 DNA reads TGTGCCACCCGGGACAGAACCTACGAGCAGTACTTC.

Turning to this clonotype: Sequence at one end of the junction differs from germline and may be a read error. This chain connects TRBV7-2 to TRBJ2-1, with 11 bases aligning to TRBD2. The J call may be faulty, since TRBJ2-5 better matches the DNA end. The CDR3 is 19 residues long. CDR1 is SGHTA, CDR2 FQGNSA, per germline. Here the CDR3 DNA reads TGTGCCAGCAACTTACCGAGGGGGTCTAGCGGGAGGATTGTAGAGACCCAGTACTTC. Protein: CASNLPRGSSGRIVETQYF.

The J gene is TRBJ2-2, the V gene TRBV5-4, with TRBD1 identical over 7 bases. Trimming cost V 2 bases and J 4 bases; bases outside gene matches: 2. The CDR3 is 14 residues long. Germline lookup yields CDR1 SGHNT and CDR2 YYREEE (reference sequence). The CDR3 reads CASSFYRGTGELFF. DNA for the CDR3: TGTGCCAGCAGCTTTTACAGGGGCACCGGGGAGCTGTTTTTT.

This clonotype was seen repeatedly, ten times or more. The chain is built from TRBV2 and TRBJ2-1; the match to TRBD2 covers 9 bases. CDR3 length: 15 residues. V lost 6 bases and J lost 4; bases outside the gene matches: 7. Germline V gene data show CDR1 as SNHLY and CDR2 as FYNNEI. The CDR3 bases are TGTGCCAGCAGCCTATCTAGCGGGAATTACAATGAGCAGTTCTTC. Translation gives CASSLSSGNYNEQFF.

The chain employs TRBV6-1 and TRBJ2-3; 8 bases line up with TRBD1. Germline loops: CDR1 MNHNS, CDR2 SASEGT. The CDR3 is made up of 16 amino acids. V trimming: 5 bases; J trimming: 0 bases; junction bases outside the gene matches: 7. The CDR3 DNA reads as TGTGCCAGCAGTAAAGGGACAGGCTTAAGCACAGATACGCAGTATTTT. Translation gives CASSKGTGLSTDTQYF.

Only a few counts were recorded for this clonotype. A read error may account for a junction end that differs from germline. CDR3: CSANPRNYGQYF. DNA of the CDR3: TGCAGTGCTAACCCCCGGAATTACGGGCAGTACTTC. This chain uses TRBV20-1 with TRBJ2-7; D unclear. This CDR3 region has 12 residues. The germline V gene has CDR1 DFQATT and CDR2 SNEGSKA (reference sequence).